This T cell receptor (beta chain) stems from a study of type 1 regulatory T cells. Study overall: An in vitro protocol generated T-allo10, a Tr1-enriched, alloantigen-specific CD4 T cell product.

The CDR3 totals 12 residues. Germline loops: CDR1 LNHDA, CDR2 SQIVND (reference sequence). Each CDR3 protein gets one entry after TCRdb re-called the reads with MiXCR. The table includes about 39,000 distinct CDR3 sequences, 9% to 15% detected once. A word on this clonotype: Its specificity is unknown. Since a much larger clone is just one base distant, this may be a read error.

Notes on the study in general: Tr1 cells had a more restricted TCR repertoire than non-Tr1 cells.

The chain is built from TRBV19 and TRBJ1-2; no firm D call. Source material: cultured non-Tr1 T cells, either the whole culture or a sorted T cell fraction (not recorded which). This receptor was identified in a human donor in good health. For the CDR3, the DNA is TGTGCCGGTAGCCGAAAGGAATATGGCTACACCTTC. Protein sequence: CAGSRKEYGYTF. Variable domain in full (rest from reference TRBV19 and TRBJ1-2): DGGITQSPKYLFRKEGQNVTLSCEQNLNHDAMYWYRQDPGQGLRLIYYSQIVNDFQKGDIAEGYSVSREKKESFPLTVTSAQKNPTAFYLCAGSRKEYGYTFGSGTRLTVV.